These T cell receptor beta chains were read from a single sample in a study of blood T cell repertoires in COVID-19. The protocol was immunoSEQ multiplex PCR, while the TCRdb copy is restricted to in-frame clones and leaves out a portion. Of a few hundred thousand clones in the sample, around 87% were seen once. Sequences were obtained from peripheral blood. Source of these receptors: a human donor in a cohort sampled during active COVID-19. Each CDR3 is given with its conserved first and last residue. A D gene is named only where the DNA matches it firmly. Part of the rows lack a size; the others show once, few, many or a class for expanded clones.

J	size	V	D	length	CDR3	DNA
TRBJ1-2	NA	TRBV3-1/TRBV3-2	NA	13	CASSHRGEEGYTF	TGTGCCAGCAGCCACAGAGGGGAGGAAGGCTACACCTTC
TRBJ1-3	NA	TRBV6-5	NA	15	CASTQSREAGNTIYF	TGTGCCAGCACCCAAAGCAGGGAGGCTGGAAACACCATATATTTT
TRBJ2-2	once	TRBV5-4	NA	17	CASSLLPGHTRSGELFF	TGTGCCAGCAGCTTACTACCGGGACATACCCGGTCAGGGGAGCTGTTTTTT
TRBJ2-1	NA	TRBV6-5	NA	12	CASRGDNNEQFF	TGTGCCAGCAGGGGGGACAACAATGAGCAGTTCTTC
TRBJ2-3	NA	TRBV29-1	NA	15	CSVEDLGTSTDTQYF	TGCAGCGTTGAAGATTTGGGCACTAGCACAGATACGCAGTATTTT
TRBJ2-1	few	TRBV27	TRBD2	14	CASSPGLGVNEQFF	TGTGCCAGCAGTCCGGGACTAGGGGTCAATGAGCAGTTCTTC
TRBJ2-7	NA	TRBV30	NA	11	CAWSQGREQYF	TGTGCCTGGAGTCAGGGCCGCGAGCAGTACTTC
TRBJ1-1	NA	TRBV6-5	NA	13	CASSYSTGTEAFF	TGTGCCAGCAGTTACTCGACTGGGACTGAAGCTTTCTTT
TRBJ1-2	NA	TRBV7-2	TRBD1	16	CASSSTPTGAYYGYTF	TGTGCCAGCAGCTCCACCCCGACAGGGGCTTACTATGGCTACACCTTC
TRBJ2-7	NA	TRBV27	TRBD1	14	CASSSSRQGARQYF	TGTGCCAGCAGTTCTTCCCGACAGGGGGCCAGGCAGTACTTC
TRBJ1-2	NA	TRBV29-1	NA	15	CSVDDSFSSNYGYTF	TGCAGCGTTGATGACAGCTTTTCTTCAAACTATGGCTACACCTTC
TRBJ2-1	once	TRBV6-5	TRBD2	12	CASSEGLAKQFF	TGTGCCAGCAGCGAGGGACTAGCGAAGCAGTTCTTC
TRBJ2-5	NA	TRBV5-8	NA	14	CASSRGAAQETQYF	TGTGCCAGCAGCAGAGGAGCAGCCCAAGAGACCCAGTACTTC
TRBJ2-1	NA	TRBV30	TRBD2	13	CAGSGSPYNEQFF	TGTGCAGGCAGCGGGAGCCCCTACAATGAGCAGTTCTTC
TRBJ2-2	NA	TRBV3-1/TRBV3-2	TRBD2	15	CATSGTSASTGELFF	TGTGCCACCTCCGGGACTAGCGCATCCACCGGGGAGCTGTTTTTT
TRBJ1-1	many	TRBV5-4	NA	12	CASTDRDTEAFF	TGTGCCAGCACGGATCGGGACACTGAAGCTTTCTTT
TRBJ1-1	NA	TRBV6-5	NA	13	CASSYPGTSEAFF	TGTGCCAGCAGTTACCCAGGGACATCTGAAGCTTTCTTT
TRBJ1-3	NA	TRBV4-1	TRBD1	20	CASSREKGAARGGSGNTIYF	TGCGCCAGCAGCCGGGAGAAGGGGGCAGCCCGAGGGGGTTCTGGAAACACCATATATTTT
TRBJ1-2	once	TRBV2	NA	12	CASSPLFDGYTF	TGTGCCAGCAGCCCCTTATTTGATGGCTACACCTTC
TRBJ1-4	NA	TRBV2	TRBD1	14	CASRGTGALLKLFF	TGTGCCAGCAGGGGGACAGGGGCTCTCCTGAAACTGTTTTTT
TRBJ1-5	once	TRBV2	TRBD1	17	CASSEFGVDRGHQPQHF	TGTGCCAGCAGTGAATTTGGGGTGGACAGGGGTCATCAGCCCCAGCATTTT
TRBJ1-2	NA	TRBV11-2	TRBD1	12	CASSQNRDRATF	TGTGCCAGCAGCCAAAACCGGGACAGGGCAACCTTC
TRBJ1-1	NA	TRBV21-1	NA	15	CASSWPRGTNTEAFF	TGTGCCAGCAGCTGGCCCAGGGGGACGAACACTGAAGCTTTCTTT
TRBJ2-7	NA	TRBV3-1/TRBV3-2	NA	14	CASAEDLATYEQYF	TGTGCCAGCGCCGAGGACTTAGCGACCTACGAGCAGTACTTC
TRBJ1-6	once	TRBV5-4	NA	16	CASSKDNTVYNSPLHF	TGTGCCAGCAGCAAGGACAACACGGTTTATAATTCACCCCTCCACTTT